This T cell receptor beta chain comes out of a study of blood T cell repertoires in COVID-19. Per the study methods: Scientists estimated how many nucleated cells there were by amplifying reference gene primers. Libraries were prepared by immunoSEQ multiplex PCR; TCRdb keeps only in-frame clonotypes and omits some of them. That table gives V, J and clone size, and the DNA gave D and trimming. The sample has about 170,000 clones, 70% to 85% seen once. Everyone who took part was roughly 18 to 89 years old, and they came from about 25 US areas. The CDR3 sequence is 17 residues long. Germline values: CDR1 MNHEY, CDR2 SMNVEV (reference sequence). V shed 6 bases and J shed 3 bases, with 21 bases lying between them.

V gene TRBV27 combines with J gene TRBJ1-5; D might be TRBD1 (6 bases). The TCR comes from a man aged 50 to 59 who had recovered from COVID-19. Sample: PBMCs or T cells enriched from blood (not recorded which). The CDR3 protein is CASSHRPTQGNNQPQHF. CDR3 sequence (DNA): TGTGCCAGCAGCCACAGGCCCACACAGGGAAACAATCAGCCCCAGCATTTT.